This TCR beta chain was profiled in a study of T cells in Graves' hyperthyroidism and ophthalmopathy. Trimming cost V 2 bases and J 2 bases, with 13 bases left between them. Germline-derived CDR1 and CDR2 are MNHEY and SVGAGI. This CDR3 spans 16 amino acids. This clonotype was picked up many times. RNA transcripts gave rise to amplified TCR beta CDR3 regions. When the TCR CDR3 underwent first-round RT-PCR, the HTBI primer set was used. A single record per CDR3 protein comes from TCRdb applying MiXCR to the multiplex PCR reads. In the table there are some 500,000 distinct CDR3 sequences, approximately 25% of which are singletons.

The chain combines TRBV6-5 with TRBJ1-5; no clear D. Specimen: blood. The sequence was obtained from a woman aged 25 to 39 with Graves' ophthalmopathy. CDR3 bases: TGTGCCAGCAGTTACGCGGTAGAAGAAGGCAATCAGCCCCAGCATTTT. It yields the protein CASSYAVEEGNQPQHF.